Described below is a single T cell receptor beta chain sequence and its context. The data stem from a study of blood T cell repertoires in COVID-19. The wider study: Acute-phase and convalescent COVID-19 samples originated in the United States, Italy and Spain.

This CDR3 spans 14 amino acids. Between the trimmed V and J ends, which lost 5 bases and 3 bases, there was a span of 15 bases. Germline assignment: CDR1 SGHNT and CDR2 YYREEE (reference sequence). Measured with immunoSEQ multiplex PCR; TCRdb has only the in-frame clones, and not every one. This table has tens of thousands of clones, around four fifths appearing once. This clonotype was sampled from a man aged 80 or over with active or convalescent COVID-19. V and J are TRBV5-4 and TRBJ2-7, with D perhaps TRBD1 (6 bases). The sequenced sample was peripheral blood. The CDR3 loop is CASRTFGRGYEQYF. For the CDR3, the DNA is TGTGCCAGCAGAACTTTCGGCAGGGGCTACGAGCAGTACTTC.